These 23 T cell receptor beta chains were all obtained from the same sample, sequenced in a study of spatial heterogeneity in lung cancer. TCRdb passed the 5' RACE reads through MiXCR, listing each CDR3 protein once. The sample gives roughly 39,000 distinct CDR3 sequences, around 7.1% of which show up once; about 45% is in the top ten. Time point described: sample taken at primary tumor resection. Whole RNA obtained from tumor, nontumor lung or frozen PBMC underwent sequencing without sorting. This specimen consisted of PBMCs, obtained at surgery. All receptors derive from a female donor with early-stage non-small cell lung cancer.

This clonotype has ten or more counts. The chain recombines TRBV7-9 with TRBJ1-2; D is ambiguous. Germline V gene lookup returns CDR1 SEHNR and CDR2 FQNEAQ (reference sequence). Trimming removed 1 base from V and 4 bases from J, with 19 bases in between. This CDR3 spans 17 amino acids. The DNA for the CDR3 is TGTGCCAGCAGCTTAGGCCCACTTGGCACCACCCCCTATGGCTACACCTTC. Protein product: CASSLGPLGTTPYGYTF. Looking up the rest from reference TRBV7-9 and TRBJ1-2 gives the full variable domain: DTGVSQNPRHKITKRGQNVTFRCDPISEHNRLYWYRQTLGQGPEFLTYFQNEAQLEKSRLLSDRFSAERPKGSFSTLEIQRTEQGDSAMYLCASSLGPLGTTPYGYTFGSGTRLTVV.

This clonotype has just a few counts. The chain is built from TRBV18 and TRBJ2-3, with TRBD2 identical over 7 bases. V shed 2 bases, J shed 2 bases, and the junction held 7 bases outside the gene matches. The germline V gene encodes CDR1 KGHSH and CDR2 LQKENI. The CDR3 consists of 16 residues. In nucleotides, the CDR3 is TGTGCCAGCTCACCAGGCCGGGACTACCTCACAGATACGCAGTATTTT. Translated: CASSPGRDYLTDTQYF. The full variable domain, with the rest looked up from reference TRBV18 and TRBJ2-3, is NAGVMQNPRHLVRRRGQEARLRCSPMKGHSHVYWYRQLPEEGLKFMVYLQKENIIDESGMPKERFSAEFPKEGPSILRIQQVVRGDSAAYFCASSPGRDYLTDTQYFGPGTRLTVL.

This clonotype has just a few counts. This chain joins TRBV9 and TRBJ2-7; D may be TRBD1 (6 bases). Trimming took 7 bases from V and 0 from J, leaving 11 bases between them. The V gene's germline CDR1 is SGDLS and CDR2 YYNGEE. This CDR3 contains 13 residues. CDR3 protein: CASQGTSSYEQYF. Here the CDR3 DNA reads TGTGCCAGCCAGGGGACATCCTCCTACGAGCAGTACTTC.

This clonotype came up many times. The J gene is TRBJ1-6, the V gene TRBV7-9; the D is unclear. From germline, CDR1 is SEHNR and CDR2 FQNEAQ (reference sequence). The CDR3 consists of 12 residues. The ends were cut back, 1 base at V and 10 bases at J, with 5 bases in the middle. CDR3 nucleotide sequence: TGTGCCAGCAGCTTAGGGGAGTCACCCCTCCACTTT. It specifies CASSLGESPLHF.

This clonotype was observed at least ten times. The CDR3 sequence: CASSSYIIGGELFF. The CDR3 DNA follows: TGTGCCAGCTCATCCTACATAATTGGGGGGGAGCTGTTTTTT. The chain links TRBV2 to TRBJ2-2, with D hard to call. CDR3 length: 14 amino acids. With 8 bases removed from V and 8 bases from J, the gap between germline ends came to 18 bases. From germline, CDR1 is SNHLY and CDR2 FYNNEI. Filled out from reference TRBV2 and TRBJ2-2, the complete variable domain reads EPEVTQTPSHQVTQMGQEVILRCVPISNHLYFYWYRQILGQKVEFLVSFYNNEISEKSEIFDDQFSVERPDGSNFTLKIRSTKLEDSAMYFCASSSYIIGGELFFGEGSRLTVL.

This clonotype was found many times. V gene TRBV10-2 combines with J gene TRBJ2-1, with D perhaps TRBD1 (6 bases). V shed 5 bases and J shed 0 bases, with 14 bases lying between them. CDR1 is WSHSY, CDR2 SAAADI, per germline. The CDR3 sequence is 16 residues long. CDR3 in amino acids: CASSPQGQSSYNEQFF. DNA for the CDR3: TGCGCCAGCAGTCCACAAGGACAGAGCTCCTACAATGAGCAGTTCTTC.

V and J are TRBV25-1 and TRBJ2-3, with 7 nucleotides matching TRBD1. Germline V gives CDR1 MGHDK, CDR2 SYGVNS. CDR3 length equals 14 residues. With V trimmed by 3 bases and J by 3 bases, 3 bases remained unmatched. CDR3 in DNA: TGTGCCAGCAGTGACCAACAGGGGACAGATACGCAGTATTTT. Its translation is CASSDQQGTDTQYF.

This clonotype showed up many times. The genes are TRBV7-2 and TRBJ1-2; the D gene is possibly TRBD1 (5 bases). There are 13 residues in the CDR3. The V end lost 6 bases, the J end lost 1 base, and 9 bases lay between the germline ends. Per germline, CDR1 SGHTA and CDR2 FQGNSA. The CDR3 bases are TGTGCCAGCAGGGGGGGAGTTAACTATGGCTACACCTTC. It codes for CASRGGVNYGYTF.

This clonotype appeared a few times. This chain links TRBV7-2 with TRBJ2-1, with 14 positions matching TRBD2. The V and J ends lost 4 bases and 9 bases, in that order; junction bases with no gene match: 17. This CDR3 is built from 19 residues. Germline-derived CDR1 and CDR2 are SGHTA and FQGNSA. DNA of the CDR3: TGTGCCAGCAGCTCCAGACCGGGACTAGCGGGGGCAGTGTCCCGTGAGCAGTTCTTC. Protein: CASSSRPGLAGAVSREQFF.

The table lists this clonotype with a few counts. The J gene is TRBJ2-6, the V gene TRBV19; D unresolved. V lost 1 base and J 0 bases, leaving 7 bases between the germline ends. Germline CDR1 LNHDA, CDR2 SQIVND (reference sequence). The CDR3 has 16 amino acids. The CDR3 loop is CASSIAQHSGANVLTF. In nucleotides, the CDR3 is TGTGCCAGTAGTATAGCCCAGCACTCTGGGGCCAACGTCCTGACTTTC.

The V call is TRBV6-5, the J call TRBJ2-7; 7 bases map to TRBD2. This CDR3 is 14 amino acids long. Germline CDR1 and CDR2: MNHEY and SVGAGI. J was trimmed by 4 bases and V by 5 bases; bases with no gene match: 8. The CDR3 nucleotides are TGTGCCAGCAGTCAAGCGGGGACCACATACGAGCAGTACTTC. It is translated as CASSQAGTTYEQYF.

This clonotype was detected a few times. This CDR3 reads CASSLAVPRANEQFF. The CDR3 DNA reads TGCGCCAGCAGCTTGGCGGTACCTCGGGCCAATGAGCAGTTCTTC. V and J are TRBV5-1 and TRBJ2-1; the D is unclear. Looked up from germline, CDR1 is SGHRS and CDR2 is YFSETQ. Deletions cut 0 bases from V and 6 bases from J, with 13 bases between. The CDR3 loop spans 15 amino acids.

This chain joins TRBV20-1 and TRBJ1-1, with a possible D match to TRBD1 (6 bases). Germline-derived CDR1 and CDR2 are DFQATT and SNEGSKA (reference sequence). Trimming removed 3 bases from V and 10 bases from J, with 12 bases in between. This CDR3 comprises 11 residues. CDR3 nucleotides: TGCAGTGCTAGCGGGGGGCTTGGAGCTTTCTTT. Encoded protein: CSASGGLGAFF.

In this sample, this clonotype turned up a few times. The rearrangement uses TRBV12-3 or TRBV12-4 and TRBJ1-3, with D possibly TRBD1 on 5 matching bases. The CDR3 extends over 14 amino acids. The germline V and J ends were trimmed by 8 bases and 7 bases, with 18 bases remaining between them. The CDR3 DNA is TGTGCCAGCGTCGTCCGGGGGGTTGTTAACACCATATATTTT. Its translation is CASVVRGVVNTIYF.

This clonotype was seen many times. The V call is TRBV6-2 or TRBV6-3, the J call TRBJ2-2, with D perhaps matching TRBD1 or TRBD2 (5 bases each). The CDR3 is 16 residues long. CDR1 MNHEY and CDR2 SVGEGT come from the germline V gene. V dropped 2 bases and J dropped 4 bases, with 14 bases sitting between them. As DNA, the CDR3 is TGTGCCAGCAGTTACAATTTCGGGACGACCACCGGGGAGCTGTTTTTT. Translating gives CASSYNFGTTTGELFF.

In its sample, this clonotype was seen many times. The DNA for the CDR3 is TGTGCCAGCAGTTTACTTCTGGCGGGGGGGACCGGGGAGCTGTTTTTT. Its translation is CASSLLLAGGTGELFF. The chain has TRBV12-3 or TRBV12-4 and TRBJ2-2; 9 bases map to TRBD2. With 2 bases clipped from V and 5 bases from J, the junction kept 6 bases outside the gene matches. The CDR3 contains 16 residues.

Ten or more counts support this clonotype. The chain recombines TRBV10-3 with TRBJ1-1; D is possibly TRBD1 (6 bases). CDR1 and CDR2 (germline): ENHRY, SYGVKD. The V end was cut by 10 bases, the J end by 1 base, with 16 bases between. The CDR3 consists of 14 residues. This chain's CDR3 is CATLRDIPNTEAFF. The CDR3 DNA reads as TGTGCCACCCTCCGGGACATACCGAACACTGAAGCTTTCTTT.

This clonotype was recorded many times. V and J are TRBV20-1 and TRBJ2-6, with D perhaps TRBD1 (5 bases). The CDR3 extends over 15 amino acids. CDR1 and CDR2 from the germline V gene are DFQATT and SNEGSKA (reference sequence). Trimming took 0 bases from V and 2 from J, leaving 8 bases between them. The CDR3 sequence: CSARDLGAGANVLTF. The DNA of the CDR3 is TGCAGTGCTAGAGATCTAGGGGCTGGGGCCAACGTCCTGACTTTC.

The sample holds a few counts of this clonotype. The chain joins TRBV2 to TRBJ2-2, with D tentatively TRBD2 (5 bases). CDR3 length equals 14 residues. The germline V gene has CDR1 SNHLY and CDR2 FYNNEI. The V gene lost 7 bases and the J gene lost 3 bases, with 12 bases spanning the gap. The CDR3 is CASKRAVDTGELFF. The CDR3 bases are TGTGCCAGCAAGAGGGCGGTGGACACCGGGGAGCTGTTTTTT.

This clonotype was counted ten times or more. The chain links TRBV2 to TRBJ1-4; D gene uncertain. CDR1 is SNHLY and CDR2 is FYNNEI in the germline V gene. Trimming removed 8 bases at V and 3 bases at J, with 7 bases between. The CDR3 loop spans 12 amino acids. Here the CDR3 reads CASRTSNEKLFF. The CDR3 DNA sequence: TGTGCCAGCCGGACGTCTAATGAAAAACTGTTTTTT.

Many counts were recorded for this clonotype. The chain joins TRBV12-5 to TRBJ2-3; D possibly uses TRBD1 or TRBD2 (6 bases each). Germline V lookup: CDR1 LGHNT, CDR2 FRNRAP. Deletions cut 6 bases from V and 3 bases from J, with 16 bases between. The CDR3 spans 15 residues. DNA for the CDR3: TGTGCTAGTGGCCCCTCACGGGGGCTTACAGATACGCAGTATTTT. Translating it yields CASGPSRGLTDTQYF.

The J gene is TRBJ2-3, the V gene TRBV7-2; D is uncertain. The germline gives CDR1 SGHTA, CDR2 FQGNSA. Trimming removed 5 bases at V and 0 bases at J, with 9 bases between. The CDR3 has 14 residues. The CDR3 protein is CASSPPSSTDTQYF. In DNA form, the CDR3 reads TGTGCCAGCAGCCCCCCCTCTAGCACAGATACGCAGTATTTT.

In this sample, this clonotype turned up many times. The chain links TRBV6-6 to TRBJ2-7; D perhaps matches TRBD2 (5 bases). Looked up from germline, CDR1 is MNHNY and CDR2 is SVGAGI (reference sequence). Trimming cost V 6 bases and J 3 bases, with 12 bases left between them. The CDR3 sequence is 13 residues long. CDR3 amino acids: CASRRGSSYEQYF. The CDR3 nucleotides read TGTGCCAGCAGGAGAGGGTCCAGCTACGAGCAGTACTTC.